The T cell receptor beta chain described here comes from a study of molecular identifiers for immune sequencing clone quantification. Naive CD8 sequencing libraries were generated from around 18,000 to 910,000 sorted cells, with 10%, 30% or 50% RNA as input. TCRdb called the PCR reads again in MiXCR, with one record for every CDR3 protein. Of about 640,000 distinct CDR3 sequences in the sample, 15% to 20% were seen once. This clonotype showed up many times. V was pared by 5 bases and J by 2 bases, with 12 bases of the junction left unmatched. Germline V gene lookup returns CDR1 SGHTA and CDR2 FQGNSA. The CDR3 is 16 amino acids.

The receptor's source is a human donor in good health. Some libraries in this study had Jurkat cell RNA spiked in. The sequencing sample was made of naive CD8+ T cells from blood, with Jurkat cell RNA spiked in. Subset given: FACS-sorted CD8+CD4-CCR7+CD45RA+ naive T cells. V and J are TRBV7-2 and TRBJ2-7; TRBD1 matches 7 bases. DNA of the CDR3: TGTGCCAGCAGCCCACCCCCCCGGGACAGAACCTACGAGCAGTACTTC. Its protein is CASSPPPRDRTYEQYF.